The 14 T cell receptor beta chains below were found in one sample sequenced in a study of post-analysis software for immune sequencing data. Study-wide results and caveats: Patients showed TRBV5-6, TRBV5-1 and TRBV20-1 among 4 or 5 TRBV segments more frequent than in controls.

Antigens of these TCRs are unknown. Unique molecular identifiers featured in each of the TCR beta cDNA libraries. Each CDR3 protein gets one entry after TCRdb re-called the PCR reads with MiXCR. Of about 680,000 distinct CDR3 sequences listed, 55% to 70% were seen once; the top ten hold around 11%. Source material: blood. The receptors here all came from a girl under 10 years old with multiple sclerosis.

This clonotype was observed a few times. The chain couples TRBV15 to TRBJ1-6, with D perhaps matching TRBD1 (6 bases). CDR1 and CDR2 from the germline V gene are LNHNV and YYDKDF (reference sequence). Deletions cut 5 bases from V and 7 bases from J, with 18 bases between. The CDR3 contains 16 residues. CDR3 sequence: CATSPRTVGSNSPLHF. The CDR3 DNA sequence: TGTGCCACCAGCCCCAGGACAGTGGGCTCAAATTCACCCCTCCACTTT.

The chain combines TRBV6-2 or TRBV6-3 with TRBJ1-2; the match to TRBD1 covers 9 bases. Unmatched junction bases numbered 8, after V lost 5 bases and J lost 4 bases. Germline CDR1 MNHEY, CDR2 SVGEGT. CDR3 length equals 15 residues. The CDR3 reads CASSAPGQGVYGYTF. In nucleotides, the CDR3 is TGTGCCAGCAGTGCACCGGGACAGGGAGTCTATGGCTACACCTTC.

This chain joins TRBV7-2 and TRBJ2-1; no clear D. The CDR3 extends over 11 amino acids. Trimming removed 5 bases from V and 8 bases from J, with 7 bases in between. The V gene's germline CDR1 is SGHTA and CDR2 FQGNSA. The CDR3 spells CASSVVHEQFF. CDR3 DNA sequence: TGTGCCAGCAGCGTCGTCCATGAGCAGTTCTTC.

V is TRBV5-4 and J is TRBJ2-5, with 7 positions matching TRBD2. The J call may be wrong; the DNA end is better matched by TRBJ2-7. The germline V gene has CDR1 SGHNT and CDR2 YYREEE (reference sequence). The CDR3 covers 13 residues. This CDR3 reads CASSASGSYEQYF. The CDR3 DNA reads TGTGCCAGCAGCGCTAGCGGATCCTACGAGCAGTACTTC.

The sample holds a few counts of this clonotype. CDR3 amino acids: CASSLAEAGTTDTQYF. CDR3 nucleotide sequence: TGTGCCAGCAGCTTAGCAGAAGCGGGGACCACAGATACGCAGTATTTT. This chain joins TRBV7-2 and TRBJ2-3; 7 bases are a match to TRBD2. Germline V gene data show CDR1 as SGHTA and CDR2 as FQGNSA. The CDR3 contains 16 residues. Unmatched junction bases numbered 5, after V lost 0 bases and J lost 2 bases.

There are a few counts of this clonotype. The CDR3 is CASSGIPEANEQFF. The CDR3 DNA reads TGTGCCAGCAGCGGGATTCCGGAGGCCAATGAGCAGTTCTTC. V and J are TRBV9 and TRBJ2-1; a weak D match, TRBD2 (5 bases). V was pared by 3 bases and J by 6 bases, with 13 bases between. CDR3 size: 14 residues. The germline V gene encodes CDR1 SGDLS and CDR2 YYNGEE.

The chain uses TRBV5-6 and TRBJ2-5; 11 bases align to TRBD2. Germline CDR1 SGHDT, CDR2 YYEEEE. Unmatched junction bases numbered 5, after V lost 5 bases and J lost 2 bases. The CDR3 is 15 amino acids. DNA of the CDR3: TGTGCCAGCAGAAGACTAGCGGGGTGGCAAGAGACCCAGTACTTC. Protein sequence: CASRRLAGWQETQYF.

This clonotype has a handful of counts. The chain couples TRBV12-3 or TRBV12-4 to TRBJ2-5; TRBD2 agrees at 12 bases. Germline trimming cut 8 bases from V and 2 bases from J; bases unmatched to any gene: 6. The CDR3 runs 15 residues. The CDR3 DNA follows: TGTGCCAGCTCACCTGGACTAGCGGGGCAAGAGACCCAGTACTTC. This codes for CASSPGLAGQETQYF.

This sequence joins TRBV29-1 and TRBJ1-2; a weak D match, TRBD1 (6 bases). V lost 1 base and J 4 bases, leaving 10 bases between the germline ends. This CDR3 comprises 13 residues. CDR1 SQVTM and CDR2 ANQGSEA come from the germline V gene. This chain's CDR3 is CSVEGGRGYGYTF. DNA for the CDR3: TGCAGCGTTGAAGGGGGGCGCGGCTATGGCTACACCTTC. Full variable domain (remainder filled in from reference TRBV29-1 and TRBJ1-2): SAVISQKPSRDICQRGTSLTIQCQVDSQVTMMFWYRQQPGQSLTLIATANQGSEATYESGFVIDKFPISRPNLTFSTLTVSNMSPEDSSIYLCSVEGGRGYGYTFGSGTRLTVV.

The chain couples TRBV6-1 to TRBJ2-1; 7 nucleotides agree with TRBD2. CDR1 is MNHNS, CDR2 SASEGT, per germline. This CDR3 region has 16 residues. J was trimmed by 9 bases and V by 7 bases; bases with no gene match: 18. CDR3 sequence reads: CASKVEATSPLSEQFF. Here the CDR3 DNA reads TGTGCCAGCAAGGTTGAGGCGACTAGCCCTCTTAGTGAGCAGTTCTTC.

A few counts support this clonotype. The chain combines TRBV6-5 with TRBJ1-5; D not resolved. CDR3 length equals 17 residues. The germline V gene has CDR1 MNHEY and CDR2 SVGAGI. Trimming cost V 0 bases and J 5 bases, with 17 bases left between them. CDR3 sequence: CASSYSMPMRDDQPQHF. As DNA, the CDR3 is TGTGCCAGCAGTTACTCGATGCCTATGAGGGATGATCAGCCCCAGCATTTT.

This clonotype was recorded only once. The rearrangement joins TRBV7-2 to TRBJ2-1; D not resolved. V lost 1 base and J 6 bases, leaving 10 bases between the germline ends. CDR3 size: 14 residues. The germline gives CDR1 SGHTA, CDR2 FQGNSA. The CDR3 loop is CASSLGSWGNEQFF. Written as DNA, the CDR3 is TGTGCCAGCAGCTTAGGGTCCTGGGGCAATGAGCAGTTCTTC.

This rearrangement joins TRBV9 to TRBJ2-5; D not resolved. Looked up from germline, CDR1 is SGDLS and CDR2 is YYNGEE. Trimming removed 0 bases at V and 11 bases at J, with 26 bases between. The CDR3 totals 17 residues. CDR3 sequence: CASSVEGEAAPQKEQYF. The CDR3 DNA follows: TGTGCCAGCAGCGTAGAAGGTGAGGCGGCCCCTCAGAAAGAGCAGTACTTC.

This rearrangement joins TRBV12-3 or TRBV12-4 to TRBJ1-2, with 10 bases lining up with TRBD1. Losses at the gene ends were 5 bases for V and 1 base for J; bases not matched to a gene: 13. This CDR3 is built from 18 residues. In DNA form, the CDR3 reads TGTGCCAGCAGTCACCTGGACAGGGGGGGCCTCGATAACTATGGCTACACCTTC. Its protein is CASSHLDRGGLDNYGYTF.